Below are 22 T cell receptor beta chains sequenced from a single sample in a study of T cell responses to AZD1222 COVID-19 vaccine. Sequencing used immunoSEQ multiplex PCR; TCRdb keeps in-frame clones, though not all of them. The table shows 120,000 or so clones, with around 85% occurring only once. This specimen consisted of peripheral blood, obtained on day 0 of AZD1222 vaccination. These receptor sequences come from an adult in good health.

V usage is TRBV7-3 and J usage is TRBJ2-3; TRBD2 agrees at 14 bases. V was pared by 5 bases and J by 3 bases, with 4 bases of the junction left unmatched. Per the germline V gene, CDR1 is SGHTA and CDR2 is FQGTGA. The CDR3 has 16 amino acids. DNA of the CDR3: TGTGCCAGCAGCCTGACTAGCGGGGGGGCAACAGATACGCAGTATTTT. It yields the protein CASSLTSGGATDTQYF.

V usage is TRBV5-8 and J usage is TRBJ1-1; possible D gene TRBD1, 5 bases. The CDR3 loop spans 14 amino acids. Trimming shortened V by 1 base and J by 11 bases, and 18 bases separated the two germline ends. Germline V CDR1 and CDR2: SGHTS, YDEGEE. The CDR3: CASSLRARDGEAFF. The CDR3 bases are TGTGCCAGCAGCTTGAGGGCCAGGGACGGGGAGGCTTTCTTT. Drawing the rest from reference TRBV5-8 and TRBJ1-1, the complete variable domain is EAGVTQSPTHLIKTRGQQATLRCSPISGHTSVYWYQQALGLGLQFLLWYDEGEERNRGNFPPRFSGRQFPNYSSELNVNALELEDSALYLCASSLRARDGEAFFGQGTRLTVV.

This clone has just a few counts. The V and J genes are TRBV11-2 and TRBJ2-4, with D perhaps being TRBD1 or TRBD2 (5 bases each). V lost 5 bases, J lost 16 bases, and 18 bases lay in between. The germline V gene has CDR1 SGHAT and CDR2 FQNNGV. This CDR3 region has 12 residues. For the CDR3, the DNA is TGTGCCAGCAGCGTTACGTCGGGACCTAGATACTTC. Amino acids: CASSVTSGPRYF.

With regard to this clone: Other DNA sequences in this specimen translate into the identical CDR3. The V gene is TRBV2, the J gene TRBJ1-2; a weak D match, TRBD1 (5 bases). The germline gives CDR1 SNHLY, CDR2 FYNNEI. The V end lost 3 bases, the J end lost 3 bases, and 8 bases lay between the germline ends. CDR3 length: 13 residues. DNA of the CDR3: TGTGCCAGCAGTGAGGGGGGATACTATGGCTACACCTTC. It translates to CASSEGGYYGYTF.

The genes are TRBV20-1 and TRBJ1-1, with 9 bases matching TRBD1. The CDR3 runs 14 residues. Trimming at V came to 3 bases and at J to 4 bases, leaving 6 bases not matched to a gene. In germline, CDR1 is DFQATT, CDR2 SNEGSKA (reference sequence). The CDR3 nucleotides are TGCAGTGCTAGTCGGGACAGGGTCGGCACTGAAGCTTTCTTT. As protein: CSASRDRVGTEAFF.

As DNA, the CDR3 is TGCGCCAGCAGCTTGGCCGGGGACAGGGGGCCCACTGAAGCTTTCTTT. Amino acids: CASSLAGDRGPTEAFF. This chain uses TRBV5-1 with TRBJ1-1; 12 bases line up with TRBD1. This CDR3 has 16 residues. The germline V gene encodes CDR1 SGHRS and CDR2 YFSETQ. After removal of 0 bases from V and 4 bases from J, the junction contained 4 bases not matched to a gene.

This rearrangement joins TRBV7-2 to TRBJ2-1; TRBD2 aligns across 9 bases. CDR1 is SGHTA and CDR2 is FQGNSA in the germline V gene. The CDR3 covers 15 residues. The V segment lost 6 bases and the J segment 3 bases; nucleotides outside the gene matches: 6. This CDR3 reads CASRRAGGNYNEQFF. The CDR3 bases are TGTGCCAGCAGGCGCGCGGGAGGGAACTACAATGAGCAGTTCTTC. Full variable domain (missing parts from reference TRBV7-2 and TRBJ2-1): GAGVSQSPSNKVTEKGKDVELRCDPISGHTALYWYRQSLGQGLEFLIYFQGNSAPDKSGLPSDRFSAERTGGSVSTLTIQRTQQEDSAVYLCASRRAGGNYNEQFFGPGTRLTVL.

The gene calls are TRBV7-8 and TRBJ2-1; 7 nucleotides agree with TRBD2. Germline CDR1 is SGHVS and CDR2 is FQNEAQ. CDR3 length equals 14 residues. The junction had 11 bases not matched to a gene; V was cut back by 8 bases and J by 7 bases. CDR3 nucleotide sequence: TGTGCCAGCTCTCGGGCGGGAGATAAGAATGAGCAGTTCTTC. Protein product: CASSRAGDKNEQFF.

This rearrangement joins TRBV3-1 (or the pseudogene TRBV3-2) to TRBJ1-4, with D unresolved. Germline assignment: CDR1 LGHDT and CDR2 YNNKEL (reference sequence). V was clipped by 1 base and J by 5 bases, with 2 bases between them. The length of the CDR3 is 12 residues. In DNA, the CDR3 is TGTGCCAGCAGCCAAGGGAATGAAAAACTGTTTTTT. Translating it yields CASSQGNEKLFF.

This chain joins TRBV7-2 and TRBJ2-5; D not resolved. Trimming cost V 3 bases and J 2 bases, with 4 bases left between them. Germline CDR1 and CDR2: SGHTA and FQGNSA. The CDR3 is 12 residues long. The CDR3 DNA reads TGTGCCAGCAGCTTCGGACAAGAGACCCAGTACTTC. It is translated as CASSFGQETQYF.

This sequence joins TRBV19 and TRBJ2-5, with 8 bases lining up with TRBD1. Trimming cost V 5 bases and J 3 bases; bases outside gene matches: 2. The CDR3 sequence is 13 residues long. The V gene's germline CDR1 is LNHDA and CDR2 SQIVND (reference sequence). The CDR3 spells CASSGDRKETQYF. In DNA, the CDR3 is TGTGCCAGTAGTGGGGACAGGAAAGAGACCCAGTACTTC.

This clone showed up just once. The chain is built from TRBV7-8 and TRBJ2-2, with TRBD1 matching 7 bases. Germline assignment: CDR1 SGHVS and CDR2 FQNEAQ. The CDR3 totals 13 residues. V trimming: 6 bases; J trimming: 5 bases; junction bases outside the gene matches: 3. This CDR3 reads CASSLTGTGELFF. Here the CDR3 DNA reads TGTGCCAGCAGTTTGACAGGGACCGGGGAGCTGTTTTTT.

The rearrangement joins TRBV13 to TRBJ1-5, with D maybe TRBD1 (5 bases). Trimming stripped 5 bases from V and 3 bases from J, with 11 bases between. CDR1 is PRHDT, CDR2 FYEKMQ, per germline (reference sequence). The CDR3 runs 14 residues. The CDR3 DNA is TGTGCCAGCAGCCACGGACAACACAATCAGCCCCAGCATTTT. Its translation: CASSHGQHNQPQHF.

This chain's CDR3 is CASSLIQGAREQYF. The DNA for the CDR3 is TGTGCCAGCAGCCTTATACAGGGTGCGAGGGAGCAGTACTTC. V usage is TRBV28 and J usage is TRBJ2-7, with D maybe TRBD1 (6 bases). The V and J ends lost 6 bases and 7 bases respectively, with 19 bases between them. The CDR3 is 14 residues long. Germline CDR1 and CDR2: MDHEN and SYDVKM.

The chain employs TRBV7-3 and TRBJ1-6; 7 bases are shared with TRBD1. V shed 0 bases and J 10 bases; nucleotides not matched to a gene: 6. The CDR3 is made up of 15 amino acids. Germline CDR1 SGHTA, CDR2 FQGTGA. The CDR3 spells CASSLTGGERSPLHF. CDR3 nucleotide sequence: TGTGCCAGCAGCTTAACAGGGGGCGAGAGGTCACCCCTCCACTTT.

This clone was observed a single time. This chain uses TRBV5-4 with TRBJ1-4; unclear D gene. V was clipped by 2 bases and J by 5 bases, with 13 bases between them. Germline lookup yields CDR1 SGHNT and CDR2 YYREEE (reference sequence). The CDR3 totals 15 residues. In DNA form, the CDR3 reads TGTGCCAGCAGCTTATATGGGAACTACAATGAAAAACTGTTTTTT. This translates into CASSLYGNYNEKLFF. The variable domain in full, completed from reference TRBV5-4 and TRBJ1-4, reads ETGVTQSPTHLIKTRGQQVTLRCSSQSGHNTVSWYQQALGQGPQFIFQYYREEENGRGNFPPRFSGLQFPNYSSELNVNALELDDSALYLCASSLYGNYNEKLFFGSGTQLSVL.

This sequence joins TRBV18 and TRBJ2-5; D is uncertain. This CDR3 contains 13 residues. Trimming shortened V by 2 bases and J by 5 bases, and 9 bases separated the two germline ends. Germline V gene sequence: CDR1 KGHSH, CDR2 LQKENI. This CDR3 is CASSPVQTETQYF. Written as DNA, the CDR3 is TGTGCCAGCTCACCAGTCCAGACGGAGACCCAGTACTTC.

The J gene is TRBJ1-2, the V gene TRBV7-9; TRBD1 matches 8 bases. Germline V gene lookup returns CDR1 SEHNR and CDR2 FQNEAQ (reference sequence). The J segment lost 4 bases and the V segment lost 3 bases, leaving 7 bases of the junction unmatched. The CDR3 is 15 residues long. CDR3 in DNA: TGTGCCAGCAGCTTGGCCCCAGGGGGCATCTATGGCTACACCTTC. It specifies CASSLAPGGIYGYTF.

The chain links TRBV14 to TRBJ1-1; D uncertain. CDR3 length: 15 residues. The germline CDR1 and CDR2 sequences are SGHDN and FVKESK. With 2 bases removed from V and 2 bases from J, the gap between germline ends came to 12 bases. CDR3 coding DNA: TGTGCCAGCAGCCAAAGGACCAGTTCCAACACTGAAGCTTTCTTT. Its translation: CASSQRTSSNTEAFF. The variable domain in full, completed from reference TRBV14 and TRBJ1-1, reads EAGVTQFPSHSVIEKGQTVTLRCDPISGHDNLYWYRRVMGKEIKFLLHFVKESKQDESGMPNNRFLAERTGGTYSTLKVQPAELEDSGVYFCASSQRTSSNTEAFFGQGTRLTVV.

The gene calls are TRBV5-6 and TRBJ1-1; no clear D gene. Trimming stripped 0 bases from V and 0 bases from J, with 6 bases between. CDR3 length: 14 amino acids. CDR1 and CDR2 from the germline V gene are SGHDT and YYEEEE. CDR3 sequence (DNA): TGTGCCAGCAGCTTGGACCTAGTGAACACTGAAGCTTTCTTT. Its protein is CASSLDLVNTEAFF.

This chain uses TRBV28 with TRBJ2-7; a weak D match, TRBD2 (5 bases). CDR3 length equals 15 residues. The ends were cut back, 2 bases at V and 0 bases at J, with 11 bases in the middle. CDR1 is MDHEN, CDR2 SYDVKM, per germline. Written as DNA, the CDR3 is TGTGCCAGCAGTTTAGGGAGAGGCTTCTCCTACGAGCAGTACTTC. Its protein product is CASSLGRGFSYEQYF.

The rearrangement links TRBV7-9 to TRBJ1-1; 10 bases match TRBD1. The germline CDR1 and CDR2 sequences are SEHNR and FQNEAQ (reference sequence). The CDR3 runs 15 residues. The junction had 5 bases not matched to a gene; V was cut back by 5 bases and J by 2 bases. This chain's CDR3 is CASSPDRGRNTEAFF. In nucleotides, the CDR3 is TGTGCCAGCAGCCCAGACAGGGGGCGAAACACTGAAGCTTTCTTT. The entire variable domain, with the rest obtained from reference TRBV7-9 and TRBJ1-1, is as follows: DTGVSQNPRHKITKRGQNVTFRCDPISEHNRLYWYRQTLGQGPEFLTYFQNEAQLEKSRLLSDRFSAERPKGSFSTLEIQRTEQGDSAMYLCASSPDRGRNTEAFFGQGTRLTVV.